These T cell receptor beta chains were read from a single sample in a study of beta chain features in type 1 diabetes. Profiled with immunoSEQ multiplex PCR; TCRdb holds only in-frame clones, not every one. The sample has roughly 180,000 clones, about 7.9% seen once. Specimen: central memory CD4+ T cells from blood. All receptors come from a man younger than 30 with type 1 diabetes. Both conserved end residues are part of each CDR3. D genes are given only for firm matches. Clone size is given for some rows only: seen once, a few or many times, or a class if the clone is expanded.

D	V	J	size	DNA	CDR3
TRBD1	TRBV5-1	TRBJ1-1	few	TGCGCCAGCAGATCTGGGACAGGGGAGGGCACTGAAGCTTTCTTT	CASRSGTGEGTEAFF
-	TRBV7-2	TRBJ1-4	-	TGTGCCAGCAGCTCCCCGGGAGGCTCTGAAAAACTGTTTTTT	CASSSPGGSEKLFF
-	TRBV5-6	TRBJ2-5	few	TGTGCCAGCAGTCCGTACCAAGAGACCCAGTACTTC	CASSPYQETQYF
TRBD1	TRBV28	TRBJ2-7	few	TGTGCCAGTCAACAGGGGTCTAACTCCGAGCAGTACTTC	CASQQGSNSEQYF
-	TRBV30	TRBJ2-3	-	TGTGCCTGGGAAACTAGCTGGGTAGCAGATACGCAGTATTTT	CAWETSWVADTQYF
TRBD1	TRBV6-1	TRBJ1-5	-	TGTGCCAGCAGCTCAGGGGGCGGTCAGCCCCAGCATTTT	CASSSGGGQPQHF
TRBD1	TRBV28	TRBJ2-5	few	TGTGCCAGCAAAGAGGTGACAGGGGGCTGGAGCGGGAGCGGCGAGACCCAGTACTTC	CASKEVTGGWSGSGETQYF
-	TRBV19	TRBJ1-3	-	TGTGCCAGTAGCGTTAACAGGGTTCCTGGAAACACCATATATTTT	CASSVNRVPGNTIYF
TRBD1	TRBV5-1	TRBJ2-7	-	TGCGCCAGTCGGCGGACAGGGCTTTCCCACGAGCAGTACTTC	CASRRTGLSHEQYF
-	TRBV7-2	TRBJ2-5	-	TGTGCCAGCAGCTTAGGCTGGGCAAGCAAGGAGACCCAGTACTTC	CASSLGWASKETQYF
-	TRBV6-5	TRBJ1-2	few	TGTGCCAGCAGTTCGGGGGGAAGTGATAACTATGGCTACACCTTC	CASSSGGSDNYGYTF
-	TRBV5-5	TRBJ2-1	-	TGTGCCAGCAGCTTGGAGGAGAATCCCTACAATGAGCAGTTCTTC	CASSLEENPYNEQFF
TRBD1	TRBV29-1	TRBJ2-7	-	TGCAGTGCCTCGACAGGGAACGAGCAGTACTTC	CSASTGNEQYF
-	TRBV18	TRBJ2-3	-	TGTGCCAGCTCATCACAGGACTCTAGCACAGATACGCAGTATTTT	CASSSQDSSTDTQYF
-	TRBV28	TRBJ2-7	few	TGTGCCAGCAGTTCCGGGTCGGGCGAGCAGTACTTC	CASSSGSGEQYF
-	TRBV15	TRBJ1-5	-	TGTGCCACCAGGGCAGGGTATCAGCCCCAGCATTTT	CATRAGYQPQHF
-	TRBV2	TRBJ1-5	-	TGTGCCAGCAGTGACATTACTAGTCAGCCCCAGCATTTT	CASSDITSQPQHF
-	TRBV11-1	TRBJ2-2	-	TGTGCCAGCAGCCCCAACTTAGGGGCCGGGGAGCTGTTTTTT	CASSPNLGAGELFF
TRBD1	TRBV5-4	TRBJ2-7	few	TGTGCCAGCAGCGACCGGGGACAGCCCTCCTACGAGCAGTACTTC	CASSDRGQPSYEQYF
TRBD1	TRBV5-1	TRBJ1-2	few	TGCGCCAGCAGCCAAGGACAGGGGGGCTATGGCTACACCTTC	CASSQGQGGYGYTF
-	TRBV15	TRBJ2-7	-	TGTGCCACCAGCAGAGAAACGGACTATTACTACGAGCAGTACTTC	CATSRETDYYYEQYF
-	TRBV6-6	TRBJ2-5	-	TGTGCCAGCAGAGAGTATAGACTAACCGAAGGGGAGACCCAGTACTTC	CASREYRLTEGETQYF
TRBD2	TRBV9	TRBJ2-7	-	TGTGCCAGCAGCCCCCAACTGGGAGGGACCTACGAGCAGTACTTC	CASSPQLGGTYEQYF
-	TRBV15	TRBJ2-7	-	TGTGCCACCAGCAGCCAGACAGGTCTAGACTACGAGCAGTACTTC	CATSSQTGLDYEQYF
TRBD1	TRBV29-1	TRBJ2-3	-	TGCAGCGTACGACAGGGGTTTAGCACAGATACGCAGTATTTT	CSVRQGFSTDTQYF
TRBD2	TRBV5-1	TRBJ2-3	-	TGCGCCAGCAGCCCCGGACTAGTTGGGACAGATACGCAGTATTTT	CASSPGLVGTDTQYF
-	TRBV6-6	TRBJ2-7	-	TGTGCCAGCAGTTTTACGACAGGACCCTACGAGCAGTACTTC	CASSFTTGPYEQYF
-	TRBV4-1	TRBJ2-3	few	TGCGCCAGCAGCCAAGATCCCGGACAGAGCACAGATACGCAGTATTTT	CASSQDPGQSTDTQYF
-	TRBV2	TRBJ1-2	-	TGTGCCAGCAGTGTCGCCGGGAACGGCTACACCTTC	CASSVAGNGYTF
-	TRBV19	TRBJ2-3	few	TGTGCCAGTAGTATAAGCGGAAGCACAGATACGCAGTATTTT	CASSISGSTDTQYF
TRBD2	TRBV30	TRBJ2-2	few	TGTGCCTGGAGTGTAATGGGGGGGGATACCGGGGAGCTGTTTTTT	CAWSVMGGDTGELFF
-	TRBV11-2	TRBJ2-1	few	TGTGCCAGCAGCTTAGATCGGGAAAATGAGCAGTTCTTC	CASSLDRENEQFF
-	TRBV4-3	TRBJ1-3	few	TGCGCCAGCAGCCAAGATCGTTTTGCGGGGGGATCTGGAAACACCATATATTTT	CASSQDRFAGGSGNTIYF
TRBD1	TRBV28	TRBJ1-6	few	TGTGCCAGCAGTTCGTCGAGAAAACAGGGGTTCGGCTCACCCCTCCACTTT	CASSSSRKQGFGSPLHF
TRBD1	TRBV29-1	TRBJ1-2	-	TGCAGCGTGAGCAAGGGACAGGGGAATGGCTACACCTTC	CSVSKGQGNGYTF
TRBD1	TRBV30	TRBJ1-2	few	TGTGCCTGGATTGCATGGACAGGCGACTATGGCTACACCTTC	CAWIAWTGDYGYTF
-	TRBV2	TRBJ2-7	few	TGTGCCAGCAACCGAGACAAAGGTGGCGAGCAGTACTTC	CASNRDKGGEQYF
-	TRBV5-4	TRBJ2-1	-	TGTGCCAGCAGCCCTATCATGGACAATGAGCAGTTCTTC	CASSPIMDNEQFF
TRBD2	TRBV6-5	TRBJ2-3	few	TGTGCCAGCAAGCCCGGGGGGACTAGCACAGATACGCAGTATTTT	CASKPGGTSTDTQYF
-	TRBV5-6	TRBJ2-7	few	TGTGCCAGCAGCCCGAGACCTTCCAGGGGGTACTTC	CASSPRPSRGYF
-	TRBV2	TRBJ1-1	few	TGTGCCAGCACCTTATTCGAAACTAACACTGAAGCTTTCTTT	CASTLFETNTEAFF